A selection of T cell receptor beta chains follows, all from one sample in a study of blood T cells in healthy people across ages. Each CDR3 protein is one row after TCRdb ran MiXCR on the 5' RACE reads. The sample lists about 290,000 distinct CDR3 sequences, roughly 27% occurring once. The sequencing sample was made of blood. Receptors were obtained from a woman between 65 and 79 years old in good health. The CDR3 runs from the conserved cysteine through the conserved F or W. A D gene is named only where the DNA matches it firmly. Rows give clone size only sometimes, using once, few, many, or a class for an expanded clone.

>.|TRBV28|TRBJ2-7|.
TGTGCCAGCAGTCCACTCCGACAGCCGACCTACGAGCAGTACTTC
CASSPLRQPTYEQYF
>few|TRBV29-1|TRBJ1-3|.
TGCAGCGTTGGTGGTGGGTTTGGAAACACCATATATTTT
CSVGGGFGNTIYF
>few|TRBV19|TRBJ1-3|.
TGTGCCAGTAGTATAAATCGGGCAGCTTCTGGAAACACCATATATTTT
CASSINRAASGNTIYF
>.|TRBV5-1|TRBJ1-6|.
TGCGCCAGCAGATTGGAGAATTCACCCCTCCACTTT
CASRLENSPLHF
>few|TRBV5-1|TRBJ2-7|.
TGCGCCAGCAGCGCCGCCGAGGGACCGATTTTTAGAGAGCAGTACTTC
CASSAAEGPIFREQYF
>.|TRBV19|TRBJ2-1|TRBD2
TGTGCCAGTAGTCGAAGCGGGAGGGGACCCAATGAGCAGTTCTTC
CASSRSGRGPNEQFF
>.|TRBV12-3/TRBV12-4|TRBJ2-7|.
TGTGCCAGCAGTTTAATGGGAACCTACGAGCAGTACTTC
CASSLMGTYEQYF
>once|TRBV15|TRBJ2-7|TRBD2
TGTGCCACCAGCCCGGGACTAGCGGACTACGAGCAGTACTTC
CATSPGLADYEQYF
>.|TRBV11-2|TRBJ2-7|.
TGTGCCAGCAGCCCAAAAGATGCTCTAGCTTATGGGCAGTACTTC
CASSPKDALAYGQYF
>.|TRBV29-1|TRBJ2-1|.
TGCAGCGTTGACGTTGGGGGGGCAGAGTCCTACAATGAGCAGTTCTTC
CSVDVGGAESYNEQFF
>few|TRBV15|TRBJ2-2|TRBD1
TGTGCCACCAGCGACCTAGGACAGGACACCGGGGAGCTGTTTTTT
CATSDLGQDTGELFF
>.|TRBV24-1|TRBJ1-2|.
TGTGCCACCAGTGACAATCCTCGACCGGGAAGGAGGTATGGCTACACCTTC
CATSDNPRPGRRYGYTF
>many|TRBV28|TRBJ2-5|.
TGTGCCAGCCGAGGCACAGGTTACCAAGAGACCCAGTACTTC
CASRGTGYQETQYF
>.|TRBV6-1|TRBJ2-1|.
TGTGCCAGCAGTGAAGGGGGAAAGTCGGGACTGTACAATGAGCAGTTCTTC
CASSEGGKSGLYNEQFF
>.|TRBV12-3/TRBV12-4|TRBJ1-1|TRBD1
TGTGCCAGCAGTTTATCCCTACAGGGGGCTTTCTTT
CASSLSLQGAFF
>few|TRBV6-2/TRBV6-3|TRBJ1-1|.
TGTGCCAGCAGTTCGACTTCATTGAACACTGAAGCTTTCTTT
CASSSTSLNTEAFF
>many|TRBV6-5|TRBJ2-6|.
TGTGCCAGCAGGTCTAAGCCCTCCTCTGGGGCCAACGTCCTGACTTTC
CASRSKPSSGANVLTF
>.|TRBV7-9|TRBJ1-6|TRBD1
TGTGCCAGCAGCTTAGACAGGGGTCATAATTCACCCCTCCACTTT
CASSLDRGHNSPLHF
>once|TRBV12-3/TRBV12-4|TRBJ1-5|.
TGTGTCAGCAGTTTAGGACAGTTTCATCAGCCCCAGCATTTT
CVSSLGQFHQPQHF
>few|TRBV13|TRBJ2-5|TRBD2
TGTGCCAGCGGCCTAGAGCGGGAGCCCCCAGAGACCCAGTACTTC
CASGLEREPPETQYF
>.|TRBV6-6|TRBJ2-7|.
TGTGCCAGCGGTAGGGAAACCACTTCCTACGAGCAGTACTTC
CASGRETTSYEQYF
>few|TRBV5-5|TRBJ1-4|TRBD1
TGTGCCTGCACTTCCCACGGGACAGGGAATGAAAAACTGTTTTTT
CACTSHGTGNEKLFF
>many|TRBV5-1|TRBJ2-6|.
TGCGCCAGCGGCCTTCTCGGGGCCTCTGGGGCCAACGTCCTGACTTTC
CASGLLGASGANVLTF
>.|TRBV7-9|TRBJ1-6|.
TGTGCCAGCAGCCCTCGAGGGCAGGCCAATTCACCCCTCCACTTT
CASSPRGQANSPLHF
>.|TRBV5-1|TRBJ2-1|TRBD2
TGCGCCAGCAGCTCAGCGGGAGGTCGGAATGAGCAGTTCTTC
CASSSAGGRNEQFF
>.|TRBV7-3|TRBJ1-1|.
TGTGCCAGCAGCTTAGGGGAGTCGCCGGACACTGAAGCTTTCTTT
CASSLGESPDTEAFF
>.|TRBV12-5|TRBJ2-3|.
TGTGCTAGTGGTTTGATCCTGCAGAGCACAGATACGCAGTATTTT
CASGLILQSTDTQYF
>.|TRBV20-1|TRBJ1-5|TRBD1
TGCAGTGCTAGAGAGACAGGGTATAGCAATCAGCCCCAGCATTTT
CSARETGYSNQPQHF
>once|TRBV4-1|TRBJ2-3|.
TGCGCCAGCAGCCCAGGAGGGAGTAGCACAGATACGCAGTATTTT
CASSPGGSSTDTQYF
>.|TRBV21-1|TRBJ2-3|.
TGTGCCAGCAGCAGGACCCCATGTTGGCCAGATACGCAGTATTTT
CASSRTPCWPDTQYF
>once|TRBV7-9|TRBJ2-1|.
TGTGCCAGCAGCTTAGTTCAGGGGTTCAATGAGCAGTTCTTC
CASSLVQGFNEQFF
>few|TRBV12-3/TRBV12-4|TRBJ2-1|.
TGTGCTAGCAGTTTAGTAGGCGCAGGTAGCTCCTACAATGAGCAGTTCTTC
CASSLVGAGSSYNEQFF
>.|TRBV19|TRBJ2-5|TRBD2
TGTGCCAGTAGGGAAGAGCGGGAGAGCCTTAAAGAGACCCAGTACTTC
CASREERESLKETQYF
>.|TRBV20-1|TRBJ2-4|.
TGCAGTGCTAGAGATAGGGATCTAGCCAAAAACATTCAGTACTTC
CSARDRDLAKNIQYF
>many|TRBV11-2|TRBJ2-1|TRBD2
TGTGCCAGCACCCTGACCGGACTAGCGCAGTTCTTC
CASTLTGLAQFF
>once|TRBV6-6|TRBJ2-7|TRBD1
TGTGCCAGCAGTTACAGTCAGGGGGATTACGAGCAGTACTTC
CASSYSQGDYEQYF
>many|TRBV7-7|TRBJ2-5|TRBD1
TGTGCTAGCAGCTTGACAGGGGGCAGCGAGACCCAGTACTTC
CASSLTGGSETQYF
>few|TRBV4-2|TRBJ2-5|.
TGTGCCAGCAGCGGGCGGGGCGGCCAGTACCAAGAGACCCAGTACTTC
CASSGRGGQYQETQYF
>many|TRBV14|TRBJ2-1|.
TGTGCCAGCAGCCAATACTTCAACGTGGATGAGCAGTTCTTC
CASSQYFNVDEQFF
>.|TRBV20-1|TRBJ1-6|.
TGCAGTCTACAGGGTCCTACCTATAATTCACCCCTCCACTTT
CSLQGPTYNSPLHF
>few|TRBV7-9|TRBJ2-4|.
TGTGCCAGCAGCCCGCCCGGGGCGGGACAGATTCAGTACTTC
CASSPPGAGQIQYF
>few|TRBV19|TRBJ2-3|TRBD2
TGTGCCAGTAGTTCTCTAGCGGCCCGGGATACGCAGTATTTT
CASSSLAARDTQYF
>few|TRBV4-3|TRBJ2-3|TRBD2
TGCGCCAGCAGCCAAGATCTAGCGGGTGGACCAGATACGCAGTATTTT
CASSQDLAGGPDTQYF
>.|TRBV3-1|TRBJ2-2|TRBD2
TGTGCCAGCAGCCAAGGCTCGGCGGGAGTGAGCGGGGAGCTGTTTTTT
CASSQGSAGVSGELFF
>few|TRBV6-1|TRBJ1-1|TRBD1
TGTGCCAGCAGTCTATACCCCCGGGACAGGACTAACACTGAAGCTTTCTTT
CASSLYPRDRTNTEAFF
>.|TRBV29-1|TRBJ2-2|.
TGCAGCGTTGACCTGCGGTCCACCGGGGAGCTGTTTTTT
CSVDLRSTGELFF
>few|TRBV13|TRBJ2-6|.
TGTGCCAGCAGAGATAAAGCCGGGGCCAACGTCCTGACTTTC
CASRDKAGANVLTF
>few|TRBV5-6|TRBJ2-7|.
TGTGCCAGCAGCCTTGGACTCCGCTACGAGCAGTACTTC
CASSLGLRYEQYF
>.|TRBV11-3|TRBJ2-2|TRBD1
TGTGCCAGCAGCTTCGGGACAGGGGAGGGGGCCAACACCGGGGAGCTGTTTTTT
CASSFGTGEGANTGELFF
>few|TRBV20-1|TRBJ2-3|.
TGCAGTGCTCGCCAAGACACAGACACGCAGTATTTT
CSARQDTDTQYF
>.|TRBV20-1|TRBJ2-1|.
TGCAGTGCCCGAGGGGTCGTGGGAAATGAGCAGTTCTTC
CSARGVVGNEQFF